One sample yielded the 9 T cell receptor beta chains listed below, sequenced in a study of CD8+ T cells in alopecia areata. Reverse transcribed after extraction, RNA yielded cDNA as the sequencing template. Measured with immunoSEQ multiplex PCR; TCRdb has only the in-frame clones, and not every one. This sample has fewer than 250,000 clones, with approximately 61% found just once. The specimen comprised CD4+ T cells sorted from blood, sampled at week 0. These TCRs come from a human donor with alopecia areata.

The V and J genes are TRBV7-9 and TRBJ2-1; maybe TRBD2 (5 bases). The germline gives CDR1 SEHNR, CDR2 FQNEAQ (reference sequence). The CDR3 spans 14 residues. V lost 4 bases and J 10 bases, leaving 17 bases between the germline ends. CDR3 bases: TGTGCCAGCAGCTCCCTTAGCGTCGGCGGAGAGCAGTTCTTC. Protein sequence: CASSSLSVGGEQFF.

The chain combines TRBV7-9 with TRBJ1-5; D gene ambiguous. The CDR3 loop spans 13 amino acids. Germline-derived CDR1 and CDR2 are SEHNR and FQNEAQ (reference sequence). V was shortened by 8 bases and J by 4 bases, with 12 bases between the two germline ends. DNA of the CDR3: TGTGCCAGCTCCCTAGGGCCGAATCAGCCCCAGCATTTT. It codes for CASSLGPNQPQHF.

This clone has ten or more counts. The gene calls are TRBV4-1 and TRBJ2-4; 8 bases map to TRBD2. Germline V gene sequence: CDR1 MGHRA, CDR2 YSYEKL. V was clipped by 0 bases and J by 1 base; unmatched bases: 11. The CDR3 runs to 19 residues. The CDR3 DNA reads as TGCGCCAGCAGCCAAGATCTTCGAAGCGGGAGTGGGGCCAAAAACATTCAGTACTTC. Translating it yields CASSQDLRSGSGAKNIQYF.

The chain employs TRBV25-1 and TRBJ2-7; 9 nucleotides align to TRBD1. Germline V gene sequence: CDR1 MGHDK, CDR2 SYGVNS. V trimming: 6 bases; J trimming: 0 bases; junction bases outside the gene matches: 9. This CDR3 is built from 16 residues. CDR3 coding DNA: TGTGCCAGCAGGGAGACAGGGGGGCGCAGCTCCTACGAGCAGTACTTC. Its protein is CASRETGGRSSYEQYF.

This sequence joins TRBV15 and TRBJ1-2, with a weak D call TRBD1 (6 bases). The CDR3 is 16 residues long. Germline assignment: CDR1 LNHNV and CDR2 YYDKDF (reference sequence). Trimming cost V 0 bases and J 2 bases, with 13 bases left between them. As DNA, the CDR3 is TGTGCCACCAGCAGAGATAACCGGGACACAAACTATGGCTACACCTTC. It translates to CATSRDNRDTNYGYTF.

The CDR3 DNA reads as TGTGCCAGCAGTTACAGAGGGAACACTGAAGCTTTCTTT. Translation gives CASSYRGNTEAFF. This sequence joins TRBV27 and TRBJ1-1; no clear D gene. The CDR3 is 13 residues long. Germline CDR1 reads MNHEY; CDR2 reads SMNVEV (reference sequence). V shed 4 bases and J shed 1 base, with 7 bases lying between them.

The chain is built from TRBV5-1 and TRBJ2-3; the D gene is possibly TRBD1 (5 bases). CDR3 length equals 16 residues. The V and J ends lost 0 bases and 6 bases respectively, with 17 bases between them. In germline, CDR1 is SGHRS, CDR2 YFSETQ. CDR3 region: CASSLALGRPGDTQYF. The CDR3 DNA sequence: TGCGCCAGCAGCTTGGCCCTAGGCCGGCCAGGGGATACGCAGTATTTT.

The rearrangement joins TRBV5-1 to TRBJ1-4; D gene uncertain. Germline-derived CDR1 and CDR2 are SGHRS and YFSETQ. V lost 4 bases and J 0 bases, leaving 7 bases between the germline ends. The CDR3 covers 14 residues. CDR3 amino acids: CASSQTATNEKLFF. CDR3 nucleotide sequence: TGCGCCAGCAGCCAGACTGCAACTAATGAAAAACTGTTTTTT.

The V and J genes are TRBV15 and TRBJ2-7, with D possibly matching TRBD1 (5 bases). V was clipped by 1 base and J by 2 bases, with 15 bases between them. The CDR3 loop spans 16 amino acids. Germline CDR1 LNHNV, CDR2 YYDKDF (reference sequence). Written as DNA, the CDR3 is TGTGCCACCAGCAGAGGCCAGGGCGCTAACCCCTACGAGCAGTACTTC. Protein: CATSRGQGANPYEQYF.